What follows are 21 T cell receptor beta chains derived from one specimen sequenced in a study of cytomegalovirus exposure and HLA in healthy donors. PCR used 60 Vbeta primers and 13 Jbeta primers. Repertoires were generated with immunoSEQ multiplex PCR, while TCRdb's copy carries only in-frame clones and drops some. The data show around 150,000 clones, just under 85% seen once. Sequences were obtained from PBMCs. These receptors came from a man between 35 and 55 years old in good health and CMV-seropositive.

The chain's CDR3 is CASSQDVWTSNSYEQYF. CDR3 DNA sequence: TGCGCCAGCAGCCAAGATGTCTGGACTTCTAACTCCTACGAGCAGTACTTC. The chain combines TRBV4-3 with TRBJ2-7; a weak D match, TRBD2 (5 bases). CDR1 and CDR2 (germline): LGHNA, YSLEER. V lost 0 bases and J lost 0, with 15 bases in between. The CDR3 has 17 residues.

This chain joins TRBV6-5 and TRBJ2-1, with TRBD2 identical over 7 bases. Germline-derived CDR1 and CDR2 are MNHEY and SVGAGI. V dropped 3 bases and J dropped 6; count of bases not matched to a gene: 8. This CDR3 has 15 residues. CDR3 protein: CASSYDGRTSNEQFF. As DNA, the CDR3 is TGTGCCAGCAGTTATGACGGGAGGACTTCCAATGAGCAGTTCTTC.

The CDR3 sequence is CASSPSLDRGVYGYTF. CDR3 sequence (DNA): TGTGCCAGCAGTCCCTCTTTGGACAGGGGAGTTTATGGCTACACCTTC. The chain links TRBV6-6 to TRBJ1-2; TRBD1 aligns across 9 bases. CDR3 size: 16 residues. The ends lost 5 bases at V and 5 bases at J; junction bases unmatched: 12. Per germline, CDR1 MNHNY and CDR2 SVGAGI (reference sequence).

V usage is TRBV21-1 and J usage is TRBJ2-4; TRBD2, as called in the table, went unchecked against the DNA. TRBV21-1 is recorded as a pseudogene. This CDR3 contains 19 residues. The CDR3: CASSKDGGMDLIAKNIQYF. The CDR3 coding sequence is TGTGCCAGCAGCAAAGACGGGGGGATGGACCTTATAGCCAAAAACATTCAGTACTTC.

This clone is judged medium-sized. The CDR3 DNA is TGTGCCAGCAGGTTTTTCGGAGGGCCAGAAGCTTTCTTT. Its translation: CASRFFGGPEAFF. V gene TRBV6-6 combines with J gene TRBJ1-1; D gene uncertain. The germline gives CDR1 MNHNY, CDR2 SVGAGI (reference sequence). Deletions cut 6 bases from V and 8 bases from J, with 16 bases between. This CDR3 spans 13 amino acids.

This chain joins TRBV18 and TRBJ1-3, with a possible D match to TRBD1 (6 bases). CDR1 is KGHSH and CDR2 is LQKENI in the germline V gene. This CDR3 is 15 amino acids long. V lost 6 bases and J 2 bases, leaving 14 bases between the germline ends. CDR3 sequence: CASSLTQGAGNTIYF. In nucleotides, the CDR3 is TGTGCCAGCTCGCTAACACAGGGAGCTGGAAACACCATATATTTT.

The chain links TRBV5-6 to TRBJ2-5, with 10 bases fitting TRBD1. The CDR3 consists of 15 residues. In germline, CDR1 is SGHDT, CDR2 YYEEEE. V gave up 4 bases and J gave up 3 bases; unmatched junction bases: 6. The CDR3 spells CASSPTGGAEETQYF. In DNA, the CDR3 is TGTGCCAGCAGCCCGACAGGGGGCGCCGAAGAGACCCAGTACTTC. Together with reference TRBV5-6 and TRBJ2-5, the CDR3 gives the full variable domain: DAGVTQSPTHLIKTRGQQVTLRCSPKSGHDTVSWYQQALGQGPQFIFQYYEEEERQRGNFPDRFSGHQFPNYSSELNVNALLLGDSALYLCASSPTGGAEETQYFGPGTRLLVL.

This chain joins TRBV13 and TRBJ1-5; 11 bases align to TRBD1. The length of the CDR3 is 16 residues. Germline V gene lookup returns CDR1 PRHDT and CDR2 FYEKMQ (reference sequence). Germline trimming cut 4 bases from V and 7 bases from J; bases unmatched to any gene: 9. The CDR3 sequence: CASSYRDRGEGQPQHF. The CDR3 bases are TGTGCCAGCAGCTACCGGGACAGGGGGGAAGGCCAGCCCCAGCATTTT.

With respect to this clone: This CDR3 is also generated by other DNA sequences in the sample. V gene TRBV11-3 combines with J gene TRBJ1-6; D unclear. The CDR3 totals 15 residues. Per germline, CDR1 SGHNT and CDR2 YENEEA. V lost 2 bases to trimming and J lost 0 bases, with 5 bases between them. The CDR3 DNA reads TGTGCCAGCAGCTTATGGCACTCCTATAATTCACCCCTCCACTTT. This codes for CASSLWHSYNSPLHF.

This clone is a singleton in its sample. A junction boundary mismatches the germline segment, possibly from a read error. This chain joins TRBV7-9 and TRBJ2-1; 7 positions match TRBD2. There are 14 residues in the CDR3. Germline loops: CDR1 SEHNR, CDR2 FQNEAQ (reference sequence). CDR3 DNA sequence: TGTTCCAGCAATCCGGGGGGTCGTAGTTATGAGCAGTTCTTC. Protein product: CSSNPGGRSYEQFF.

The rearrangement links TRBV7-3 to TRBJ2-1, with a possible D match to TRBD2 (6 bases). V lost 0 bases to trimming and J lost 7 bases, with 13 bases between them. There are 15 residues in the CDR3. Germline-derived CDR1 and CDR2 are SGHTA and FQGTGA. The CDR3 DNA follows: TGTGCCAGCAGCTTAACGGCGGGGAGTTATAATGAGCAGTTCTTC. Translated: CASSLTAGSYNEQFF.

The J gene is TRBJ2-5, the V gene TRBV27, with 7 bases identical to TRBD2. With V trimmed by 3 bases and J by 2 bases, 6 bases remained unmatched. In germline, CDR1 is MNHEY, CDR2 SMNVEV (reference sequence). The CDR3 covers 15 residues. CDR3 region: CASSFEPSGQETQYF. In DNA form, the CDR3 reads TGTGCCAGCAGTTTCGAGCCTAGCGGACAAGAGACCCAGTACTTC.

V is TRBV27 and J is TRBJ2-1; TRBD1 matches at 9 bases. V lost 2 bases, J lost 9 bases, and 11 bases stayed unmatched. The CDR3 has 16 residues. Germline loops: CDR1 MNHEY, CDR2 SMNVEV (reference sequence). The CDR3: CASSLPPGQGISEQFF. The CDR3 coding sequence is TGTGCCAGCAGTTTACCACCGGGACAGGGCATATCTGAGCAGTTCTTC.

In its sample, this clone was seen a few times. The rearrangement links TRBV10-2 to TRBJ1-3; the D is unclear. This CDR3 comprises 15 residues. V dropped 4 bases and J dropped 2 bases, with 12 bases sitting between them. The germline CDR1 and CDR2 sequences are WSHSY and SAAADI. The CDR3 DNA reads TGCGCCAGCAGTGTGGGCAGGTCCCCTGGAAACACCATATATTTT. This codes for CASSVGRSPGNTIYF.

The rearrangement uses TRBV19 and TRBJ2-1; 16 bases match TRBD2. Germline V gives CDR1 LNHDA, CDR2 SQIVND (reference sequence). The CDR3 runs to 18 residues. The trim removed 4 bases at V and 4 bases at J, leaving 7 bases unmatched. The CDR3 coding sequence is TGTGCCAGTAGTACCGGGACTAGCGGGGGGGCATTGTACAATGAGCAGTTCTTC. Amino acids: CASSTGTSGGALYNEQFF.

The chain recombines TRBV6-1 with TRBJ2-7; no clear D. V lost 6 bases, J lost 6 bases, and 21 bases lay in between. CDR1 and CDR2 from the germline V gene are MNHNS and SASEGT. This CDR3 comprises 15 residues. Here the CDR3 DNA reads TGTGCCAGCAGCCAGGATGGATATGTGATGGGCGAGCAGTACTTC. Translating it yields CASSQDGYVMGEQYF.

The V and J genes are TRBV9 and TRBJ2-1; the match to TRBD2 covers 8 bases. The germline CDR1 and CDR2 sequences are SGDLS and YYNGEE. The CDR3 has 16 amino acids. Germline trimming cut 1 base from V and 3 bases from J; bases unmatched to any gene: 6. The CDR3: CASSVYGSGSYNEQFF. CDR3 bases: TGTGCCAGCAGCGTATATGGCAGCGGGAGCTACAATGAGCAGTTCTTC.

This clone has only one observation. The chain combines TRBV29-1 with TRBJ2-2, with TRBD1 identical over 7 bases. Germline V gene data show CDR1 as SQVTM and CDR2 as ANQGSEA. The V gene end was trimmed by 4 bases and the J gene end by 7 bases; junction bases not matched to a gene: 6. The length of the CDR3 is 13 residues. CDR3 DNA: TGCAGCGTTGTACAGGGGTTTGTCGGGGAGCTGTTTTTT. Encoded protein: CSVVQGFVGELFF.

The table lists this clone with a count of one. The chain uses TRBV7-9 and TRBJ2-7; 8 bases are a match to TRBD2. Germline CDR1 and CDR2: SEHNR and FQNEAQ (reference sequence). The CDR3 consists of 18 residues. V trimming: 2 bases; J trimming: 4 bases; junction bases outside the gene matches: 16. The CDR3 reads CASSLRGGSGAKTYEQYF. CDR3 DNA sequence: TGTGCCAGCAGCTTACGGGGGGGAAGCGGGGCTAAGACTTACGAGCAGTACTTC.

The genes are TRBV18 and TRBJ1-1, with D maybe TRBD1 (6 bases). Germline lookup yields CDR1 KGHSH and CDR2 LQKENI. Trimming removed 5 bases from V and 1 base from J, with 14 bases in between. The CDR3 has 15 amino acids. The CDR3 protein is CASSWGHTGNTEAFF. In DNA, the CDR3 is TGTGCCAGCTCATGGGGACATACTGGGAACACTGAAGCTTTCTTT. Full variable domain (outside the CDR3, taken from reference TRBV18 and TRBJ1-1): NAGVMQNPRHLVRRRGQEARLRCSPMKGHSHVYWYRQLPEEGLKFMVYLQKENIIDESGMPKERFSAEFPKEGPSILRIQQVVRGDSAAYFCASSWGHTGNTEAFFGQGTRLTVV.

This chain joins TRBV29-1 and TRBJ2-1, with unresolved D. The CDR3 loop spans 11 amino acids. The V end lost 6 bases, the J end lost 10 bases, and 13 bases lay between the germline ends. Germline V gene sequence: CDR1 SQVTM, CDR2 ANQGSEA. The CDR3 bases are TGCAGCGTCCCCAAGGCCGGGGAGCAGTTCTTC. Amino acids: CSVPKAGEQFF.